These 22 T cell receptor beta chains originate from one sample sequenced in a study of T cells expressing NK-cell markers. TCRdb reprocessed the 5' RACE reads, keeping one entry per CDR3 protein, no DNA. The sample has about 460,000 distinct CDR3 sequences. Sequenced input: blood T cells: a sorted CD56 or NKG2C T cell subset, CD4+ or CD8+ T cells, or bulk PBMC T cells (not recorded which). All receptors derive from a woman aged 45-59 years in good health.

V gene TRBV5-1 combines with J gene TRBJ2-1; TCRdb indicates TRBD2, and absent DNA this call remains unverified. CDR3 size: 16 residues. Per the germline V gene, CDR1 is SGHRS and CDR2 is YFSETQ. CDR3 loop: CASSREGLAPYNEQFF.

CDR3 loop: CASSEQVNNNEQFF. The chain has TRBV18 and TRBJ2-1; TCRdb's D call, TRBD1, is unchecked because there is no DNA. The germline V gene encodes CDR1 KGHSH and CDR2 LQKENI. This CDR3 contains 14 residues.

This chain uses TRBV2 with TRBJ2-5; TCRdb's assignment of TRBD1 cannot be checked, as there is no DNA. The germline V gene encodes CDR1 SNHLY and CDR2 FYNNEI. This CDR3 has 13 amino acids. The CDR3 here is CASNQGGTETQYF.

The J gene is TRBJ2-1, the V gene TRBV29-1; TCRdb designates TRBD2, a call that cannot be tested without DNA. The CDR3 runs to 12 residues. CDR1 and CDR2 from the germline V gene are SQVTM and ANQGSEA. The CDR3 sequence is CSANSGTNEQFF.

The V gene is TRBV11-2, the J gene TRBJ1-5; the TCRdb D gene call, TRBD1, has no DNA to confirm it. This CDR3 is built from 13 residues. The germline CDR1 and CDR2 sequences are SGHAT and FQNNGV. The CDR3: CASSLERGAPEHF.

The chain uses TRBV27 and TRBJ2-1; TCRdb lists TRBD1, though no DNA is available to test this call. The CDR3 is 13 residues long. Looked up from germline, CDR1 is MNHEY and CDR2 is SMNVEV (reference sequence). The chain's CDR3 is CASTSQAGYEQFF.

The chain employs TRBV28 and TRBJ1-1; TCRdb proposes TRBD1, but this gene call is untestable without DNA. CDR1 MDHEN and CDR2 SYDVKM come from the germline V gene. The CDR3 consists of 17 residues. The chain's CDR3 is CASSSNEHRGGYTEAFF.

The V call is TRBV7-7, the J call TRBJ1-3; TCRdb indicates TRBD1, and absent DNA this call remains unverified. Germline V gene lookup returns CDR1 SSHAT and CDR2 FNYEAQ (reference sequence). The CDR3 runs 14 residues. This CDR3 is CASSSGTGANTIYF.

The chain is built from TRBV5-1 and TRBJ2-4; the TCRdb D gene call, TRBD1, has no DNA to confirm it. Germline-derived CDR1 and CDR2 are SGHRS and YFSETQ. This CDR3 region has 17 residues. CDR3 residues: CASSLEWQGLAKNIQYF.

This chain connects TRBV5-1 to TRBJ2-2. The CDR3 sequence is 11 residues long. Germline V gene sequence: CDR1 SGHRS, CDR2 YFSETQ. CDR3 sequence: CASRVTGELFF.

The CDR3 region is CASSPTGFQAFF. This chain connects TRBV3-1 to TRBJ1-1; the D call of TRBD1 rests on TCRdb alone, since no DNA is present to check it. The CDR3 covers 12 residues. Germline-derived CDR1 and CDR2 are LGHDT and YNNKEL (reference sequence).

The chain couples TRBV28 to TRBJ2-7; without DNA, the TCRdb call of TRBD2 cannot be checked. Germline V gene data show CDR1 as MDHEN and CDR2 as SYDVKM. This CDR3 is 16 amino acids long. This CDR3 reads CASDGPKARTTYEQYF.

The chain carries TRBV20-1 and TRBJ2-3; TCRdb names TRBD1, which stays unverified in the absence of DNA. Germline lookup yields CDR1 DFQATT and CDR2 SNEGSKA (reference sequence). CDR3 length: 14 residues. The CDR3 region is CSPLGDRFTDTQYF.

This chain uses TRBV18 with TRBJ2-2; the TRBD1 assignment by TCRdb is unverifiable without DNA. The CDR3 has 12 amino acids. Per the germline V gene, CDR1 is KGHSH and CDR2 is LQKENI. CDR3 sequence reads: CASRRVTGELFF.

This chain links TRBV27 with TRBJ2-2; the TCRdb D gene call, TRBD1, has no DNA to confirm it. The CDR3 is 16 residues long. CDR1 is MNHEY, CDR2 SMNVEV, per germline (reference sequence). The CDR3 spells CASSPGWGVNTGELFF.

The CDR3 loop is CASRIRGLSEAFF. The chain employs TRBV6-2 or TRBV6-3 and TRBJ1-1; TCRdb calls TRBD1, which cannot be checked without DNA. This CDR3 has 13 residues. CDR1 is MNHEY and CDR2 is SVGEGT in the germline V gene.

The chain has TRBV4-1 and TRBJ1-5. Germline values: CDR1 MGHRA, CDR2 YSYEKL. This CDR3 region has 13 residues. CDR3 residues: CASSRILAQPQHF.

V is TRBV5-1 and J is TRBJ2-1. Looked up from germline, CDR1 is SGHRS and CDR2 is YFSETQ. The CDR3 loop spans 11 amino acids. The CDR3 sequence: CASSLDRRLFF.

The chain uses TRBV29-1 and TRBJ2-4; the D call from TCRdb, TRBD1, cannot be confirmed without DNA. This CDR3 has 16 residues. The germline V gene has CDR1 SQVTM and CDR2 ANQGSEA. The CDR3 spells CSVFTGGRRAKNIQYF.

The rearrangement links TRBV6-2 or TRBV6-3 to TRBJ1-2. CDR1 MNHEY and CDR2 SVGEGT come from the germline V gene. The CDR3 length is 13 residues. This CDR3 reads CASSYATNYGYTF.

V usage is TRBV29-1 and J usage is TRBJ2-1. This CDR3 comprises 12 residues. The germline V gene has CDR1 SQVTM and CDR2 ANQGSEA. The CDR3 loop is CSVDSSYNEQFF.

The chain's CDR3 is CASSLLPSHLQETQYF. J is TRBJ2-5 and V is TRBV27; TCRdb reports TRBD2, a call that lacks DNA to check it against. The CDR3 runs to 16 residues. Germline loops: CDR1 MNHEY, CDR2 SMNVEV (reference sequence).